Listed below are T cell receptor beta chains from one sample, sequenced in a study of blood T cells in healthy people across ages. TCRdb fed the 5' RACE reads into MiXCR, producing one record per CDR3 protein. This table holds over 450,000 distinct CDR3 sequences, under 30% found once. These data were also filed under a second study, of T cells of mothers and their children.

The sample taken for sequencing was blood. The receptors stem from a boy aged 5 to 17 in good health. CDR3s include the opening cysteine and the closing phenylalanine or tryptophan. Fields, in order: CDR3 protein, CDR3 DNA, D gene, CDR3 length, V gene, J gene, clone size. A D gene is named only where the DNA matches it firmly. Part of the rows lack a size; the others show once, few, many or a class for expanded clones.

CDR3 protein: CASSYGGTDQPQHF
CDR3 DNA: TGTGCCAGCAGCTATGGGGGTACCGATCAGCCCCAGCATTTT
D gene: NA
CDR3 length: 14
V gene: TRBV6-5
J gene: TRBJ1-5
clone size: NA

CDR3 protein: CSARDRRAYEQYF
CDR3 DNA: TGCAGTGCTAGAGATCGTAGGGCCTACGAGCAGTACTTC
D gene: NA
CDR3 length: 13
V gene: TRBV20-1
J gene: TRBJ2-7
clone size: NA

CDR3 protein: CASGFGGLNNSPLHF
CDR3 DNA: TGTGCCAGCGGGTTTGGGGGCCTTAATAATTCACCCCTCCACTTT
D gene: NA
CDR3 length: 15
V gene: TRBV7-2
J gene: TRBJ1-6
clone size: NA

CDR3 protein: CASSLGVSRLLSGYEQFF
CDR3 DNA: TGCGCCAGCAGCTTAGGAGTTTCGCGCTTGCTTTCTGGCTATGAGCAGTTCTTC
D gene: NA
CDR3 length: 18
V gene: TRBV5-1
J gene: TRBJ2-1
clone size: NA

CDR3 protein: CASSLLDRVYTEAFF
CDR3 DNA: TGTGCCAGCAGCTTACTCGACAGGGTGTACACTGAAGCTTTCTTT
D gene: TRBD1
CDR3 length: 15
V gene: TRBV7-2
J gene: TRBJ1-1
clone size: few

CDR3 protein: CASMGDGLAKNIQYF
CDR3 DNA: TGTGCCAGCATGGGGGACGGACTAGCCAAAAACATTCAGTACTTC
D gene: NA
CDR3 length: 15
V gene: TRBV12-3/TRBV12-4
J gene: TRBJ2-4
clone size: NA

CDR3 protein: CASSPLGREQFF
CDR3 DNA: TGCGCCAGCAGCCCCCTCGGGCGTGAGCAGTTCTTC
D gene: NA
CDR3 length: 12
V gene: TRBV4-1
J gene: TRBJ2-1
clone size: NA

CDR3 protein: CSVYRISYEQYF
CDR3 DNA: TGCAGCGTTTACAGAATCTCCTACGAGCAGTACTTC
D gene: NA
CDR3 length: 12
V gene: TRBV29-1
J gene: TRBJ2-7
clone size: NA

CDR3 protein: CASSLTERGPYNEQFF
CDR3 DNA: TGTGCCAGCAGCTTAACAGAGCGGGGGCCCTACAATGAGCAGTTCTTC
D gene: TRBD2
CDR3 length: 16
V gene: TRBV7-3
J gene: TRBJ2-1
clone size: NA

CDR3 protein: CAISEKPEPAYNEQFF
CDR3 DNA: TGTGCCATCAGTGAGAAGCCAGAGCCCGCCTACAATGAGCAGTTCTTC
D gene: NA
CDR3 length: 16
V gene: TRBV10-3
J gene: TRBJ2-1
clone size: few

CDR3 protein: CASSQAAGGPGETQYF
CDR3 DNA: TGTGCCAGCAGCCAAGCAGCGGGGGGGCCTGGGGAGACCCAGTACTTC
D gene: TRBD2
CDR3 length: 16
V gene: TRBV4-2
J gene: TRBJ2-5
clone size: few

CDR3 protein: CASSFGGNNSPLHF
CDR3 DNA: TGTGCCAGCAGCTTTGGGGGTAACAATTCACCCCTCCACTTT
D gene: NA
CDR3 length: 14
V gene: TRBV7-2
J gene: TRBJ1-6
clone size: NA

CDR3 protein: CASSIGLNEQFF
CDR3 DNA: TGTGCCAGTAGTATAGGACTGAATGAGCAGTTCTTC
D gene: NA
CDR3 length: 12
V gene: TRBV19
J gene: TRBJ2-1
clone size: NA

CDR3 protein: CATSRDEGYEQYF
CDR3 DNA: TGTGCCACCAGCAGAGATGAAGGCTACGAGCAGTACTTC
D gene: NA
CDR3 length: 13
V gene: TRBV15
J gene: TRBJ2-7
clone size: many

CDR3 protein: CASSLEGVGILEQYF
CDR3 DNA: TGTGCCAGCAGTTTAGAAGGGGTTGGGATTCTCGAGCAGTACTTC
D gene: NA
CDR3 length: 15
V gene: TRBV12-3/TRBV12-4
J gene: TRBJ2-7
clone size: NA

CDR3 protein: CASSSHGTSEDEQFF
CDR3 DNA: TGCGCCAGCAGCTCTCATGGGACTAGCGAAGATGAGCAGTTCTTC
D gene: TRBD2
CDR3 length: 15
V gene: TRBV5-1
J gene: TRBJ2-1
clone size: NA

CDR3 protein: CASSPGVAMGETQYF
CDR3 DNA: TGTGCCAGCAGCCCCGGGGTAGCCATGGGGGAGACCCAGTACTTC
D gene: NA
CDR3 length: 15
V gene: TRBV7-2
J gene: TRBJ2-5
clone size: once

CDR3 protein: CASSLDLDYEQYF
CDR3 DNA: TGTGCCAGCAGCTTAGACCTAGACTACGAGCAGTACTTC
D gene: NA
CDR3 length: 13
V gene: TRBV7-2
J gene: TRBJ2-7
clone size: NA

CDR3 protein: CASSRLAGDAGREQYF
CDR3 DNA: TGTGCCAGCAGCAGACTAGCGGGAGACGCGGGGCGCGAGCAGTACTTC
D gene: TRBD2
CDR3 length: 16
V gene: TRBV4-2
J gene: TRBJ2-7
clone size: many

CDR3 protein: CASSLEGANEAFF
CDR3 DNA: TGCGCCAGCAGCTTGGAAGGGGCCAATGAAGCTTTCTTT
D gene: NA
CDR3 length: 13
V gene: TRBV5-1
J gene: TRBJ1-1
clone size: many

CDR3 protein: CASLGQGDVGELFF
CDR3 DNA: TGTGCCAGCTTGGGACAGGGTGACGTCGGGGAGCTGTTTTTT
D gene: TRBD1
CDR3 length: 14
V gene: TRBV12-3/TRBV12-4
J gene: TRBJ2-2
clone size: NA

CDR3 protein: CASSYSPLLEQYF
CDR3 DNA: TGTGCCAGCAGTTACTCGCCATTACTCGAGCAGTACTTC
D gene: NA
CDR3 length: 13
V gene: TRBV6-2/TRBV6-3
J gene: TRBJ2-7
clone size: few

CDR3 protein: CSVGAREGNEQYF
CDR3 DNA: TGCAGCGTTGGGGCGCGGGAGGGCAACGAGCAGTACTTC
D gene: TRBD2
CDR3 length: 13
V gene: TRBV29-1
J gene: TRBJ2-7
clone size: few

CDR3 protein: CASSYGTAYEQFF
CDR3 DNA: TGTGCCAGCAGTTACGGGACCGCCTATGAGCAGTTCTTC
D gene: NA
CDR3 length: 13
V gene: TRBV6-2/TRBV6-3
J gene: TRBJ2-1
clone size: few

CDR3 protein: CGFRTGYNEQFF
CDR3 DNA: TGTGGCTTCCGGACGGGATACAATGAGCAGTTCTTC
D gene: NA
CDR3 length: 12
V gene: TRBV30
J gene: TRBJ2-1
clone size: few

CDR3 protein: CASSQFQGGDGYTF
CDR3 DNA: TGCGCCAGCAGCCAGTTCCAGGGAGGGGATGGCTACACCTTC
D gene: NA
CDR3 length: 14
V gene: TRBV4-3
J gene: TRBJ1-2
clone size: NA

CDR3 protein: CASSPRTGRNEQYF
CDR3 DNA: TGTGCCAGCAGCCCAAGGACAGGGAGGAACGAGCAGTACTTC
D gene: TRBD1
CDR3 length: 14
V gene: TRBV7-6
J gene: TRBJ2-7
clone size: NA

CDR3 protein: CASSPYAVDEQYF
CDR3 DNA: TGTGCCAGCAGCCCGTACGCGGTTGACGAGCAGTACTTC
D gene: NA
CDR3 length: 13
V gene: TRBV7-9
J gene: TRBJ2-7
clone size: once

CDR3 protein: CSALPGGNTEAFF
CDR3 DNA: TGCAGTGCCCTCCCAGGGGGGAACACTGAAGCTTTCTTT
D gene: TRBD1
CDR3 length: 13
V gene: TRBV20-1
J gene: TRBJ1-1
clone size: NA

CDR3 protein: CASSLSNRYEQYF
CDR3 DNA: TGTGCCAGCAGTTTATCGAACAGGTACGAGCAGTACTTC
D gene: NA
CDR3 length: 13
V gene: TRBV27
J gene: TRBJ2-7
clone size: NA

CDR3 protein: CASSQDQPGAPGELFF
CDR3 DNA: TGCGCCAGCAGCCAAGATCAACCGGGAGCCCCCGGGGAGCTGTTTTTT
D gene: NA
CDR3 length: 16
V gene: TRBV4-3
J gene: TRBJ2-2
clone size: few

CDR3 protein: CAGSLNLGSQETQYF
CDR3 DNA: TGTGCTGGCAGCTTAAATTTGGGGTCCCAAGAGACCCAGTACTTC
D gene: NA
CDR3 length: 15
V gene: TRBV7-7
J gene: TRBJ2-5
clone size: NA

CDR3 protein: CASSLNREAFSGANVLTF
CDR3 DNA: TGTGCCAGCAGCCTAAACAGGGAGGCGTTCTCTGGGGCCAACGTCCTGACTTTC
D gene: NA
CDR3 length: 18
V gene: TRBV28
J gene: TRBJ2-6
clone size: NA

CDR3 protein: CASSKGLAEMQETQYF
CDR3 DNA: TGTGCCAGCAGTAAGGGACTAGCGGAAATGCAAGAGACCCAGTACTTC
D gene: TRBD2
CDR3 length: 16
V gene: TRBV6-2/TRBV6-3
J gene: TRBJ2-5
clone size: NA

CDR3 protein: CSARDKAYSWDTQYF
CDR3 DNA: TGCAGTGCTAGAGATAAGGCCTATAGTTGGGATACGCAGTATTTT
D gene: NA
CDR3 length: 15
V gene: TRBV20-1
J gene: TRBJ2-3
clone size: NA

CDR3 protein: CASSSDLFSGANVLTF
CDR3 DNA: TGTGCCAGCAGCTCCGACCTATTCTCTGGGGCCAACGTCCTGACTTTC
D gene: NA
CDR3 length: 16
V gene: TRBV5-6
J gene: TRBJ2-6
clone size: NA

CDR3 protein: CASSLAGAGGVKQFF
CDR3 DNA: TGTGCCAGCAGCTTAGCGGGAGCGGGGGGGGTGAAGCAGTTCTTC
D gene: TRBD2
CDR3 length: 15
V gene: TRBV7-2
J gene: TRBJ2-1
clone size: few

CDR3 protein: CASSNFRYGYTF
CDR3 DNA: TGTGCCAGTAGTAATTTCCGGTATGGCTACACCTTC
D gene: NA
CDR3 length: 12
V gene: TRBV19
J gene: TRBJ1-2
clone size: NA

CDR3 protein: CASSQEERGPDTQYF
CDR3 DNA: TGCGCCAGCAGCCAAGAGGAACGGGGCCCAGATACGCAGTATTTT
D gene: NA
CDR3 length: 15
V gene: TRBV4-3
J gene: TRBJ2-3
clone size: NA

CDR3 protein: CASSRRRGAFYTF
CDR3 DNA: TGTGCCAGCAGTCGACGCAGGGGAGCTTTCTACACCTTC
D gene: NA
CDR3 length: 13
V gene: TRBV28
J gene: TRBJ1-2
clone size: NA

CDR3 protein: CASSNPKEIKHNEQFF
CDR3 DNA: TGTGCCAGTAGTAACCCTAAAGAAATTAAACACAATGAGCAGTTCTTC
D gene: NA
CDR3 length: 16
V gene: TRBV19
J gene: TRBJ2-1
clone size: NA

CDR3 protein: CASSQGGMENIQYF
CDR3 DNA: TGTGCCAGCAGCCAAGGGGGGATGGAAAACATTCAGTACTTC
D gene: NA
CDR3 length: 14
V gene: TRBV4-2
J gene: TRBJ2-4
clone size: NA

CDR3 protein: CASSQESTGSYGYTF
CDR3 DNA: TGCGCCAGCAGCCAAGAAAGCACAGGGAGCTATGGCTACACCTTC
D gene: NA
CDR3 length: 15
V gene: TRBV4-1
J gene: TRBJ1-2
clone size: NA

CDR3 protein: CASSLVGLAGGGYEQYF
CDR3 DNA: TGTGCCAGCAGCTTAGTTGGGCTAGCGGGAGGGGGGTACGAGCAGTACTTC
D gene: TRBD2
CDR3 length: 17
V gene: TRBV7-2
J gene: TRBJ2-7
clone size: few

CDR3 protein: CAISVSTGVPHEQYF
CDR3 DNA: TGTGCCATCAGTGTTTCGACAGGGGTTCCCCACGAGCAGTACTTC
D gene: TRBD1
CDR3 length: 15
V gene: TRBV10-3
J gene: TRBJ2-7
clone size: few

CDR3 protein: CASIKRGGAYQETQYF
CDR3 DNA: TGTGCCAGCATCAAAAGGGGGGGGGCGTACCAAGAGACCCAGTACTTC
D gene: NA
CDR3 length: 16
V gene: TRBV28
J gene: TRBJ2-5
clone size: NA

CDR3 protein: CSAIIGGKMNEQYF
CDR3 DNA: TGCAGTGCCATTATCGGGGGTAAGATGAACGAGCAGTACTTC
D gene: NA
CDR3 length: 14
V gene: TRBV20-1
J gene: TRBJ2-7
clone size: NA

CDR3 protein: CASSLGRLAGEEDTQYF
CDR3 DNA: TGTGCCAGCAGTTTAGGTCGACTAGCGGGGGAAGAAGATACGCAGTATTTT
D gene: TRBD2
CDR3 length: 17
V gene: TRBV28
J gene: TRBJ2-3
clone size: NA

CDR3 protein: CASSLRLLSSYEQYF
CDR3 DNA: TGTGCCAGCAGCTTACGTCTCTTAAGCTCCTACGAGCAGTACTTC
D gene: NA
CDR3 length: 15
V gene: TRBV5-6
J gene: TRBJ2-7
clone size: NA

CDR3 protein: CASSSRGRKWSTSSYNEQFF
CDR3 DNA: TGTGCCAGCAGCTCGAGGGGTAGGAAATGGTCCACGAGCTCCTACAATGAGCAGTTCTTC
D gene: NA
CDR3 length: 20
V gene: TRBV7-9
J gene: TRBJ2-1
clone size: NA

CDR3 protein: CASSFGQKGFF
CDR3 DNA: TGTGCCAGCAGTTTTGGTCAAAAGGGGTTCTTC
D gene: NA
CDR3 length: 11
V gene: TRBV28
J gene: TRBJ2-1
clone size: few

CDR3 protein: CASSPRGPQHF
CDR3 DNA: TGTGCCAGCAGTCCCAGGGGGCCCCAGCATTTT
D gene: NA
CDR3 length: 11
V gene: TRBV28
J gene: TRBJ1-5
clone size: few

CDR3 protein: CSVTAGTTPRLYGYTF
CDR3 DNA: TGCAGCGTGACGGCCGGGACGACTCCCCGGCTCTATGGCTACACCTTC
D gene: NA
CDR3 length: 16
V gene: TRBV29-1
J gene: TRBJ1-2
clone size: NA

CDR3 protein: CASLSSGALDTQYF
CDR3 DNA: TGTGCCAGCCTGTCTAGCGGGGCGTTAGATACGCAGTATTTT
D gene: TRBD2
CDR3 length: 14
V gene: TRBV3-1
J gene: TRBJ2-3
clone size: NA

CDR3 protein: CASSLISQGPTETQYF
CDR3 DNA: TGTGCCAGCAGCTTAATATCCCAGGGCCCCACCGAGACCCAGTACTTC
D gene: NA
CDR3 length: 16
V gene: TRBV11-2
J gene: TRBJ2-5
clone size: few